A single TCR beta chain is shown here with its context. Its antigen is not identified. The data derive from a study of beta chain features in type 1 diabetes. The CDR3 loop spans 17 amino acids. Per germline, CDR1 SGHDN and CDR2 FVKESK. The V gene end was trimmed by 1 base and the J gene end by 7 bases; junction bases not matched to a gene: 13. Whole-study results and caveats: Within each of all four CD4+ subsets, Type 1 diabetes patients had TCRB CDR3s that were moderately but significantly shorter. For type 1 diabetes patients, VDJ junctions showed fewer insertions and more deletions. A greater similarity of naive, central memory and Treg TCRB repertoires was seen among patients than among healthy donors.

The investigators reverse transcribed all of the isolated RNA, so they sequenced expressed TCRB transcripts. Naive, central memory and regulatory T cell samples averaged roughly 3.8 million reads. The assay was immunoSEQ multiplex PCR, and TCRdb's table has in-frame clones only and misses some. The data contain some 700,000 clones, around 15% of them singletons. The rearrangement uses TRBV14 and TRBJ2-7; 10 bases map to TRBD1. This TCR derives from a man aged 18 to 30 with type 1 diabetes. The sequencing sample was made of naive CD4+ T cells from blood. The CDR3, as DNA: TGTGCCAGCAGCCAAGGGGCGAACCGGGACAGGGGCCGGGAGCAGTACTTC. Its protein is CASSQGANRDRGREQYF. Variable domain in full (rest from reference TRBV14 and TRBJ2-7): EAGVTQFPSHSVIEKGQTVTLRCDPISGHDNLYWYRRVMGKEIKFLLHFVKESKQDESGMPNNRFLAERTGGTYSTLKVQPAELEDSGVYFCASSQGANRDRGREQYFGPGTRLTVT.